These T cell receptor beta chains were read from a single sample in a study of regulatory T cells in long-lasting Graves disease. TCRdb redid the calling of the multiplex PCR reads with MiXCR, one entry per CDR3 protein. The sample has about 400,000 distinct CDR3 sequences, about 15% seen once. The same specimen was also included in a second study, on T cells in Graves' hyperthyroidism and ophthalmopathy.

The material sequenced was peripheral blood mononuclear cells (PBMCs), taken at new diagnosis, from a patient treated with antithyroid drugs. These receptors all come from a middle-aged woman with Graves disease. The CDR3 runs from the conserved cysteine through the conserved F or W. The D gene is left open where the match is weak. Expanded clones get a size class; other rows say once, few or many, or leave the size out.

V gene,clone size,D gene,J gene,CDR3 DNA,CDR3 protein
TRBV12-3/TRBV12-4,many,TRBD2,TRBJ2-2,TGTGCCAGCAGTTCCCGTACTAGCGGGACTTCTGGGGGGACCGGGGAGCTGTTTTTT,CASSSRTSGTSGGTGELFF
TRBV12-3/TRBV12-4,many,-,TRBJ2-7,TGTGCCAGCAGTTCAGGGAATTACGAGCAGTACTTC,CASSSGNYEQYF
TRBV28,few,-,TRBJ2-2,TGTGCCAGCAGCCCAGGGAGTTCTTCTGGGGAGCTGTTTTTT,CASSPGSSSGELFF
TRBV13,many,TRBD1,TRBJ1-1,TGTGCCAGCAGCTCGACAGGGGGCCTGAACACTGAAGCTTTCTTT,CASSSTGGLNTEAFF
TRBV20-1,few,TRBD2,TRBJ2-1,TGCAGTGCTAGAGTCCCGGGACTAGTTTATGAGCAGTTCTTC,CSARVPGLVYEQFF
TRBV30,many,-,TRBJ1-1,TGTGCCTGGAGTGTACCCACTGAAGCTTTCTTT,CAWSVPTEAFF
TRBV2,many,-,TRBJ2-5,TGTGCCAGCAGTGAAAAGGAGGTTTTCGGAGAGACCCAGTACTTC,CASSEKEVFGETQYF
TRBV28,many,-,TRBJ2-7,TGTGCCAGCAGTAATCAGGGGCCACTCTACGAGCAGTACTTC,CASSNQGPLYEQYF
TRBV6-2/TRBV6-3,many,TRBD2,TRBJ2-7,TGTGCCAGCTCTGAGGGGACTAGCCTCGGGGAGGAGCAGTACTTC,CASSEGTSLGEEQYF
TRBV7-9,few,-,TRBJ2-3,TGTGCCAGCACTTCAGTGGCCCTGGGCACAGATACGCAGTATTTT,CASTSVALGTDTQYF
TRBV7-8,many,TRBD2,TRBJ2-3,TGTGCCAGCAGCTTAGTGTCGCGGGAGCCCCCAGATACGCAGTATTTT,CASSLVSREPPDTQYF
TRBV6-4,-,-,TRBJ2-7,TGTGCCAGCAGTGTGGATACCCTCTACGAGCAGTACTTC,CASSVDTLYEQYF
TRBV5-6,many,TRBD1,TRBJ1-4,TGTGCCAGCAGCTTCCCGGGACAGGGTGAAAAACTGTTTTTT,CASSFPGQGEKLFF
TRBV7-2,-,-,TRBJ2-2,TGTGCCAGCAGCCCAAGGGGGTCAGTTTACCGGGCCTCCGGGGAGCTGTTTTTT,CASSPRGSVYRASGELFF
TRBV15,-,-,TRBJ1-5,TGTGCCACCAGCAGAGGGTTACAGCCCCAGCATTTT,CATSRGLQPQHF
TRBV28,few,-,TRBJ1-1,TGTGCCAGCAGTTTAAAGAAACAGCAAGCTTTCTTT,CASSLKKQQAFF
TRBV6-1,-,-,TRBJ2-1,TGTGCCAGCGCCGACGGGAAATACAATGAGCAGTTCTTC,CASADGKYNEQFF
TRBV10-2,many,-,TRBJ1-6,TGCGCCAGCAGGGCGGTCTCGGACGGCGGTTCACCCCTCCACTTT,CASRAVSDGGSPLHF
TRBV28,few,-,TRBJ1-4,TGTGCCAGCAGCCTGAACAGTCCAACTAATGAAAAACTGTTTTTT,CASSLNSPTNEKLFF
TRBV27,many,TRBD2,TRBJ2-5,TGTGCCAGCAGTTTAAAGGGACTAGCTGGTGAGACCCAGTACTTC,CASSLKGLAGETQYF
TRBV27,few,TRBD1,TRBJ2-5,TGTGCCAGCAGTACCCTAGGGGGCCAGGCTGGCGCCGAGACCCAGTACTTC,CASSTLGGQAGAETQYF
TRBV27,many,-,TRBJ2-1,TGTGCCAGCAGTCACCTCCATTGGGAAAACAATGAGCAGTTCTTC,CASSHLHWENNEQFF
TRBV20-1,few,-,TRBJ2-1,TGCAGTGCCCGAGGGGAGCGGGCCTCCTACAATGAGCAGTTCTTC,CSARGERASYNEQFF
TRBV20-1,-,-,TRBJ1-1,TGCAGTGCTAGAGACCCCACGGCCGGGACTGAAGCTTTCTTT,CSARDPTAGTEAFF
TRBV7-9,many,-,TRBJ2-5,TGTGCCAGCAGCTTAGTCGGATTAGGGGCATCACAAGAGACCCAGTACTTC,CASSLVGLGASQETQYF
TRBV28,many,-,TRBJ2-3,TGTGCCAGCAGTTTAAGGACTCGCACAGATACGCAGTATTTT,CASSLRTRTDTQYF
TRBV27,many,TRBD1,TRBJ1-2,TGTGCCAGCAGTTTGGACCACAGGGGGCTTGGGTTGTATGGCTATGGCTACACCTTC,CASSLDHRGLGLYGYGYTF
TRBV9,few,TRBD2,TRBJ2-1,TGTGCCAGCAGCCCAAGACTAGCGGAGAATTACAATGAGCAGTTCTTC,CASSPRLAENYNEQFF
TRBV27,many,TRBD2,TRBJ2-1,TGTGCCAGCACCAGGGGTAGCGGGAGCTACAATGAGCAGTTCTTC,CASTRGSGSYNEQFF
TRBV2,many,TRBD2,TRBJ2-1,TGTGCCAGCACCCGACTAGCGGGTGAGCAGTTCTTC,CASTRLAGEQFF
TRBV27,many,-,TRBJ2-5,TGTGCCAGCAGTTCCGGGCCCCCCGGGACCCAGTACTTC,CASSSGPPGTQYF
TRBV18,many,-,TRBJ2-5,TGTGCCAGCTCGCCACCTCTAGCCCGGGGAGAGACCCAGTACTTC,CASSPPLARGETQYF
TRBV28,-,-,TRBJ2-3,TGTGCCAGCAGTTTACCTCAGGAGAGTGCGCAGTATTTT,CASSLPQESAQYF
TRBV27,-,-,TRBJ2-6,TGTGCCAGCAGAGGATTCTCTGGGGCCAACGTCCTGACTTTC,CASRGFSGANVLTF
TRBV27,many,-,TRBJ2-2,TGTGCCAGTTCAACAGGGACCGGGGAGCTGTTTTTT,CASSTGTGELFF
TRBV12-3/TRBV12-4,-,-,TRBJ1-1,TGTGCCAGCACCAAGGGCCCGGAAATCGGAGCTTTCTTT,CASTKGPEIGAFF
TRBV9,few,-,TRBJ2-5,TGTGCCAGCAGCGTAGTCGGTTGGGGCACCCAAGAGACCCAGTACTTC,CASSVVGWGTQETQYF
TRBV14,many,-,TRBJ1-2,TGTGCCAGCAGCCCTATAAGCGGGTCCGGCGTCTATGGCTACACCTTC,CASSPISGSGVYGYTF
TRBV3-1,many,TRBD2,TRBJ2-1,TGTGCCAGCAGCCGAACCATGGGACTAGCGGGGGGCGAGCAGTTCTTC,CASSRTMGLAGGEQFF
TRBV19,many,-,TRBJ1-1,TGTGCCAGTAGCAGTTCCATGAACACTGAAGCTTTCTTT,CASSSSMNTEAFF
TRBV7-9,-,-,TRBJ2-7,TGTGCCAGCAGCTTAGTGACCCCCATGGGCGAGCAGTACTTC,CASSLVTPMGEQYF
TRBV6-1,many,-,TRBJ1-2,TGTGCCAGCAGTGAATTCCCCAGGGTGGGGTCGTGGGGCTACACCTTC,CASSEFPRVGSWGYTF
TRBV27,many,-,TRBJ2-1,TGTGCCAGCAGTTCGGGACGGACCACCTACAATGAGCAGTTCTTC,CASSSGRTTYNEQFF
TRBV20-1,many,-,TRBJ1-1,TGCAGTGCTAGAGATCTGGGGCCTCATGAAGCTTTCTTT,CSARDLGPHEAFF
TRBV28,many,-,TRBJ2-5,TGTGCCAGCAGTTTCATGTCTAGGGAAGAGACCCAGTACTTC,CASSFMSREETQYF
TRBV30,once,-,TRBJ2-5,TGTGCCTGGAGTGTAGTAGGGGGGACGGGGACCCAGTACTTC,CAWSVVGGTGTQYF
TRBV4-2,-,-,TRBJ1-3,TGTGCCAGCAGCCAGGAGGGACATACTAACTCTGGAAACACCATATATTTT,CASSQEGHTNSGNTIYF
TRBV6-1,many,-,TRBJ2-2,TGTGCCAGCAGGGCCAGCGCCAACAGGGGGGAGCTGTTTTTT,CASRASANRGELFF
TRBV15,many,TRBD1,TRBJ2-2,TGTGCCACCAGCAGAGGACAGGGCGCGAACACCGGGGAGCTGTTTTTT,CATSRGQGANTGELFF
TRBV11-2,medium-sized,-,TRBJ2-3,TGTGCCAGCAGCCTACATAGGGCGGCGGGGTCAAGCACAGATACGCAGTATTTT,CASSLHRAAGSSTDTQYF
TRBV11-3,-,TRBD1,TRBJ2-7,TGTGCCAGCAGCTACTCACAGGGGGGCTACGAGCAGTACTTC,CASSYSQGGYEQYF
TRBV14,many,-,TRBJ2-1,TGTGCCAGCAGCCAAGGGACAGTAAGCTCCTACAATGAGCAGTTCTTC,CASSQGTVSSYNEQFF
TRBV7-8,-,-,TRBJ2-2,TGTGCCAGCAGCGCCCAACCTATGGCCGGGGAGCTGTTTTTT,CASSAQPMAGELFF
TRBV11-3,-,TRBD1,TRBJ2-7,TGTGCCAGCAGCCCAGGGACAGGGGAGGGCGAGCAGTACTTC,CASSPGTGEGEQYF
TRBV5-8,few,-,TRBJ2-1,TGTGCCAGCAGCTTCGAAGCGCTAAGCTCCTACAATGAGCAGTTCTTC,CASSFEALSSYNEQFF
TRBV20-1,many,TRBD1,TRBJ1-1,TGCAGTAGGGACAGGGGGCTCCGGAACACTGAAGCTTTCTTT,CSRDRGLRNTEAFF
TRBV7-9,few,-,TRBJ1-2,TGTGCCAGCAGCTTAGAAGGGAGCCTCTATGGCTACACCTTC,CASSLEGSLYGYTF
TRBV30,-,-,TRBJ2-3,TGTGCCTGGAGTGGGAGAGATACGCAGTATTTT,CAWSGRDTQYF
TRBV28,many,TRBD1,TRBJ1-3,TGTGCCAGCAGTTTCCGGGACAGGGCAAGAAACACCATATATTTT,CASSFRDRARNTIYF
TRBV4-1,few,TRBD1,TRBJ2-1,TGCGCCAGCAGCCGAAGACAGGGGGGGGACGATGAGCAGTTCTTC,CASSRRQGGDDEQFF